This entry lists 28 T cell receptor beta chains sequenced from one sample in a study of T-cell reconstitution after alpha-beta-depleted transplantation in children. Molecular barcoding with unique molecular identifiers was used for the TCRbeta library. Each CDR3 protein gets one entry after TCRdb re-called the PCR reads with MiXCR. The sample records approximately 490,000 distinct CDR3 sequences, about 12% being singletons. The sequenced sample was PBMCs from the stem cell graft donor, obtained from the stem cell graft. These TCRs come from a human donor who donated a stem cell graft to a child with combined immunodeficiency.

This sequence joins TRBV6-1 and TRBJ2-3; 9 nucleotides agree with TRBD2. The CDR3 sequence is 16 residues long. Germline V gives CDR1 MNHNS, CDR2 SASEGT. Trimming removed 6 bases from V and 2 bases from J; junction bases left unmatched: 9. CDR3 in amino acids: CASRGWTSEITDTQYF. The CDR3 nucleotides are TGTGCCAGCAGAGGTTGGACTAGCGAGATCACAGATACGCAGTATTTT.

The gene calls are TRBV18 and TRBJ2-5, with D unclear. There are 13 residues in the CDR3. The ends were cut back, 3 bases at V and 4 bases at J, with 9 bases in the middle. Germline V gene data show CDR1 as KGHSH and CDR2 as LQKENI. The CDR3 DNA reads TGTGCCAGCTCACCGGGGATCTCAGAGACCCAGTACTTC. This sequence encodes CASSPGISETQYF.

This clonotype has just a few counts. The V call is TRBV11-2, the J call TRBJ2-2, with TRBD2 identical over 9 bases. CDR1 is SGHAT and CDR2 is FQNNGV in the germline V gene. The V and J ends lost 2 bases and 5 bases, in that order; junction bases with no gene match: 18. The CDR3 totals 20 residues. The chain's CDR3 is CASSLWPPTLSGGETGELFF. CDR3 bases: TGTGCCAGCAGCTTATGGCCACCTACTCTTAGCGGGGGAGAGACCGGGGAGCTGTTTTTT.

This chain connects TRBV5-1 to TRBJ2-7; D remains ambiguous. The CDR3 runs to 12 residues. V lost 0 bases, J lost 9 bases, and 10 bases lay in between. Germline loops: CDR1 SGHRS, CDR2 YFSETQ. CDR3 loop: CASSLAQNRQYF. CDR3 nucleotide sequence: TGCGCCAGCAGCTTGGCCCAAAACCGGCAGTACTTC.

This clonotype has just a few counts. The CDR3 DNA sequence: TGTGCCAGCAGTTACGGCAGGAAAACTAACAATGAGCAGTTCTTC. Translation gives CASSYGRKTNNEQFF. V is TRBV6-2 or TRBV6-3 and J is TRBJ2-1; D is ambiguous. The V gene's germline CDR1 is MNHEY and CDR2 SVGEGT. The CDR3 runs 15 residues. Trimming stripped 2 bases from V and 5 bases from J, with 13 bases between.

This clonotype showed up just once. V is TRBV6-5 and J is TRBJ1-4, with a possible D match to TRBD1 (6 bases). Germline V CDR1 and CDR2: MNHEY, SVGAGI. This CDR3 is built from 15 residues. The ends were cut back, 0 bases at V and 8 bases at J, with 13 bases in the middle. The CDR3 sequence: CASSYSGGQGEKLFF. Here the CDR3 DNA reads TGTGCCAGCAGTTACTCCGGGGGGCAGGGGGAAAAACTGTTTTTT.

The genes are TRBV5-1 and TRBJ2-3; 12 nucleotides align to TRBD1. Germline CDR1 reads SGHRS; CDR2 reads YFSETQ. The CDR3 is 14 residues long. Trimming removed 4 bases from V and 7 bases from J; junction bases left unmatched: 4. CDR3 coding DNA: TGCGCCAGCAGCCTGGGGACAGGGGGCCATACGCAGTATTTT. It specifies CASSLGTGGHTQYF.

The rearrangement links TRBV6-2 or TRBV6-3 to TRBJ2-3, with 10 bases that match TRBD2. J gave up 6 bases and V 2 bases, and 8 bases lay outside the gene matches. The germline CDR1 and CDR2 sequences are MNHEY and SVGEGT. The CDR3 sequence is 16 residues long. The CDR3 DNA follows: TGTGCCAGCAGTTACAGAGCGGGAGGGCCCCCGGATACGCAGTATTTT. It yields the protein CASSYRAGGPPDTQYF.

The chain links TRBV12-3 or TRBV12-4 to TRBJ2-2, with D tentatively TRBD2 (6 bases). V lost 8 bases and J 4 bases, leaving 14 bases between the germline ends. There are 14 residues in the CDR3. The chain's CDR3 is CASEAWRGTGELFF. The CDR3 region has the DNA TGTGCCAGCGAAGCCTGGCGGGGCACCGGGGAGCTGTTTTTT.

The rearrangement joins TRBV4-3 to TRBJ1-1, with D uncertain. The CDR3 consists of 13 residues. Germline CDR1 LGHNA, CDR2 YSLEER. Trimming removed 1 base from V and 6 bases from J, with 9 bases in between. The CDR3 coding sequence is TGCGCCAGCAGCCAAGGGGGTTGGGCTGAAGCTTTCTTT. Protein: CASSQGGWAEAFF.

This clonotype was observed many times. The CDR3 is CSAISREPLYNEQFF. CDR3 sequence (DNA): TGCAGTGCCATAAGCCGTGAACCCCTGTACAATGAGCAGTTCTTC. This sequence joins TRBV20-1 and TRBJ2-1; D gene ambiguous. Trimming pared 6 bases from V and 4 bases from J, leaving 19 bases between. Germline V gene data show CDR1 as DFQATT and CDR2 as SNEGSKA (reference sequence). This CDR3 has 15 residues.

The chain couples TRBV6-2 or TRBV6-3 to TRBJ2-6; D may be TRBD1 (5 bases). The length of the CDR3 is 17 residues. The germline CDR1 and CDR2 sequences are MNHEY and SVGEGT. The germline V and J ends were trimmed by 5 bases and 1 base, with 15 bases remaining between them. The CDR3 nucleotides read TGTGCCAGCAGTAGTAACAGGCAAATATCTGGGGCCAACGTCCTGACTTTC. It translates to CASSSNRQISGANVLTF.

In this sample, this clonotype turned up a few times. The chain has TRBV7-6 and TRBJ2-5; 10 positions agree with TRBD1. There are 18 residues in the CDR3. J gave up 4 bases and V 1 base, and 12 bases lay outside the gene matches. Germline V lookup: CDR1 SGHVS, CDR2 FNYEAQ. In DNA form, the CDR3 reads TGTGCCAGCAGCTTAGTGGTAATCTCGACAGGGGGCGTAGAGACCCAGTACTTC. Its protein product is CASSLVVISTGGVETQYF. The complete variable domain, with remaining parts taken from reference TRBV7-6 and TRBJ2-5, reads GAGVSQSPRYKVTKRGQDVALRCDPISGHVSLYWYRQALGQGPEFLTYFNYEAQQDKSGLPNDRFSAERPEGSISTLTIQRTEQRDSAMYRCASSLVVISTGGVETQYFGPGTRLLVL.

V gene TRBV28 combines with J gene TRBJ2-7, with TRBD2 matching over 8 bases. This CDR3 has 17 residues. With V trimmed by 4 bases and J by 4 bases, 15 bases remained unmatched. Germline V gives CDR1 MDHEN, CDR2 SYDVKM. In DNA, the CDR3 is TGTGCCAGCAGTTCCCCCAATAGCGGGATCCCGCTTTACGAGCAGTACTTC. It translates to CASSSPNSGIPLYEQYF.

The chain has TRBV7-9 and TRBJ2-7; D not certain. The V end lost 5 bases, the J end lost 4 bases, and 21 bases lay between the germline ends. The CDR3 extends over 16 amino acids. Germline V gives CDR1 SEHNR, CDR2 FQNEAQ (reference sequence). The CDR3 loop reads CASSTSAAHPFYEQYF. The CDR3 coding sequence is TGTGCCAGCAGCACCAGTGCGGCTCACCCTTTTTACGAGCAGTACTTC.

The table lists this clonotype with a few counts. This chain connects TRBV12-3 or TRBV12-4 to TRBJ2-7, with D possibly called TRBD1 or TRBD2 (5 bases each). This CDR3 contains 13 residues. With 6 bases removed from V and 2 bases from J, the gap between germline ends came to 11 bases. The CDR3 region has the DNA TGTGCCAGCAGGCCTGGGACGGCCTACGAGCAGTACTTC. Amino acid sequence: CASRPGTAYEQYF.

This chain uses TRBV27 with TRBJ2-1; 11 bases match TRBD1. V lost 6 bases to trimming and J lost 4 bases; unmatched junction nucleotides: 5. The CDR3 sequence is 15 residues long. CDR1 MNHEY and CDR2 SMNVEV come from the germline V gene (reference sequence). The CDR3 sequence: CASSAGTGGYNEQFF. CDR3 coding DNA: TGTGCCAGCAGCGCCGGGACAGGGGGTTACAATGAGCAGTTCTTC.

In this sample, this clonotype turned up a few times. The CDR3: CASSESGVGGVGEQFF. The CDR3, as DNA: TGCGCCAGCAGTGAGTCGGGGGTGGGGGGAGTCGGTGAGCAGTTCTTC. The rearrangement uses TRBV10-2 and TRBJ2-1, with D possibly being TRBD2 (6 bases). The CDR3 totals 16 residues. The germline V gene has CDR1 WSHSY and CDR2 SAAADI. The ends were cut back, 0 bases at V and 9 bases at J, with 18 bases in the middle.

This clonotype was seen ten or more times. The V gene is TRBV12-3 or TRBV12-4, the J gene TRBJ2-5; tentatively, D is TRBD1 or TRBD2 (5 bases each). This CDR3 region has 13 residues. The V gene lost 3 bases and the J gene lost 4 bases, with 9 bases spanning the gap. CDR3 in amino acids: CASSFGTLETQYF. The CDR3 coding sequence is TGTGCCAGCAGTTTTGGGACGCTAGAGACCCAGTACTTC.

This clonotype was seen only a few times. The chain uses TRBV7-9 and TRBJ2-5, with D unresolved. CDR1 and CDR2 from the germline V gene are SEHNR and FQNEAQ (reference sequence). Trimming removed 4 bases from V and 5 bases from J, with 8 bases in between. There are 12 residues in the CDR3. The CDR3 DNA reads as TGTGCCAGCAGCTCAGTCAGGGAGACCCAGTACTTC. Its translation is CASSSVRETQYF.

The sample holds a few counts of this clonotype. The chain couples TRBV4-1 to TRBJ2-2; 9 bases map to TRBD2. The CDR3 has 19 residues. Germline trimming cut 2 bases from V and 1 base from J; bases unmatched to any gene: 11. Looked up from germline, CDR1 is MGHRA and CDR2 is YSYEKL. CDR3 DNA sequence: TGCGCCAGCAGCCAAACTAGCCTAGCGGGGATGTTGAACACCGGGGAGCTGTTTTTT. This translates into CASSQTSLAGMLNTGELFF.

The table lists this clonotype with a few counts. V usage is TRBV4-3 and J usage is TRBJ2-7; the match to TRBD2 covers 13 bases. The CDR3 contains 17 residues. From germline, CDR1 is LGHNA and CDR2 YSLEER. Trimming cost V 0 bases and J 5 bases; bases outside gene matches: 7. CDR3 sequence: CASSQDWTSGGSNEQYF. The CDR3 nucleotides are TGCGCCAGCAGCCAAGACTGGACTAGCGGGGGTTCGAACGAGCAGTACTTC.

This clonotype appeared a few times. The CDR3 here is CASSMGGEGRQPQHF. The CDR3 nucleotides read TGTGCCAGCAGCATGGGGGGGGAAGGGAGGCAGCCCCAGCATTTT. The chain uses TRBV7-2 and TRBJ1-5, with TRBD1 as a possible D gene (5 bases). The germline gives CDR1 SGHTA, CDR2 FQGNSA. Trimming removed 5 bases at V and 7 bases at J, with 18 bases between. CDR3 length equals 15 residues.

V usage is TRBV29-1 and J usage is TRBJ2-1, with TRBD2 matching over 10 bases. Unmatched junction bases numbered 9, after V lost 4 bases and J lost 15 bases. This CDR3 has 12 residues. Germline CDR1 reads SQVTM; CDR2 reads ANQGSEA. The CDR3 is CSVGGLAGDGFF. The CDR3 nucleotides read TGCAGCGTTGGGGGGCTAGCGGGAGATGGGTTCTTC.

The table lists this clonotype with many counts. The junction does not match germline at one end; this may be a read error. The chain links TRBV5-1 to TRBJ2-2, with D possibly being TRBD1 or TRBD2 (5 bases each). The germline CDR1 and CDR2 sequences are SGHRS and YFSETQ. The CDR3 covers 14 residues. The CDR3 is CASSSGPNTGELFF. The CDR3 region has the DNA TGTGCCAGCAGCTCGGGACCGAACACCGGGGAGCTGTTTTTT.

The rearrangement uses TRBV9 and TRBJ1-2; 9 bases match TRBD1. Losses at the gene ends were 3 bases for V and 5 bases for J; bases not matched to a gene: 8. Per germline, CDR1 SGDLS and CDR2 YYNGEE. This CDR3 spans 15 amino acids. CDR3 sequence: CASSDHRGRIYGYTF. CDR3 in DNA: TGTGCCAGCAGCGATCACAGGGGGCGAATTTATGGCTACACCTTC. The full variable domain, with the rest looked up from reference TRBV9 and TRBJ1-2, is DSGVTQTPKHLITATGQRVTLRCSPRSGDLSVYWYQQSLDQGLQFLIQYYNGEERAKGNILERFSAQQFPDLHSELNLSSLELGDSALYFCASSDHRGRIYGYTFGSGTRLTVV.

This clonotype was observed a few times. This chain joins TRBV28 and TRBJ2-7; D is possibly TRBD1 (6 bases). CDR1 and CDR2 (germline): MDHEN, SYDVKM. The CDR3 runs to 15 residues. Trimming removed 6 bases from V and 0 bases from J, with 15 bases in between. The CDR3 loop is CASSGGQLSSYEQYF. CDR3 in DNA: TGTGCCAGCAGCGGTGGACAGCTTAGCTCCTACGAGCAGTACTTC.

The chain employs TRBV10-3 and TRBJ2-5; 13 bases fit TRBD2. The CDR3 sequence is 17 residues long. The junction had 4 bases not matched to a gene; V was cut back by 0 bases and J by 3 bases. Germline CDR1 ENHRY, CDR2 SYGVKD. CDR3 sequence (DNA): TGTGCCATCAGTGAGTCAACGACTAGCGGGGGGAAAGAGACCCAGTACTTC. This sequence encodes CAISESTTSGGKETQYF.